One and the same sample provided the 19 T cell receptor beta chains below, sequenced in a study of CD8+ T cells in alopecia areata. On the basis of CD4, CD8alpha, NKG2D, NKG2ACE and other markers, pooled cutaneous lymph node cells were sorted. RNA extraction and reverse transcription yielded cDNA as sequencing template. Profiled with immunoSEQ multiplex PCR; TCRdb holds only in-frame clones, not every one. This repertoire holds around 290,000 clones, and none appear only once. What was sequenced was CD4+ T cells sorted from a lymph node. These receptors were taken from a C3H/HeJ mouse with alopecia areata. This mouse strain has H2-k as its MHC haplotype.

On this clone itself: Genes and germline are mouse. The read ends 4 residues shy of where the CDR3 ends; the end is completed using the germline J gene. V and J are TRBV19 and TRBJ2-7; 7 bases line up with TRBD1. After removal of 5 bases from V and 3 bases from J, the junction contained 5 bases not matched to a gene. Germline CDR1 is FNHDT and CDR2 is SITEND (reference sequence). This CDR3 is 13 amino acids long. CDR3 DNA, as far as it was read: TGTGCCAGCAGATCCGGGACAGTCTAT. Amino acid sequence: CASRSGTVY. The CDR3, in full, reads CASRSGTVYEQYF.

Points on this clone: Gene labels here are mouse ones. The CDR3 extends 4 residues past the end of the read, so its final part is completed from the germline J gene. The chain combines TRBV31 with TRBJ2-1; 7 nucleotides agree with TRBD1. Per germline, CDR1 GKSSPN and CDR2 SITVG. V shed 3 bases and J 6 bases; nucleotides not matched to a gene: 5. There are 13 residues in the CDR3. The part of the CDR3 DNA that was read is TGTGCCTGGAGCCAGACAGGGTCTGCT. Protein product: CAWSQTGSA. Given in full, the CDR3 is CAWSQTGSAEQFF.

Concerning this clone: Germline and genes here are mouse. The sequence runs out 4 residues before the end of the CDR3; the remainder is reconstructed from the germline J gene. The chain couples TRBV13-1 to TRBJ2-4; 10 bases agree with TRBD2. From germline, CDR1 is NSHNY and CDR2 SYGAGN. The CDR3 sequence is 15 residues long. This CDR3 reads CASSDALGGRNTLYF. Partial CDR3 DNA: TGTGCCAGCAGTGATGCTCTGGGGGGGCGCAAC.

This clone was seen only a few times. Gene names and germline refer to mouse. From the germline J gene comes the end of the CDR3, since the read stops 4 residues before it. J is TRBJ1-2 and V is TRBV5, with 10 bases that match TRBD1. Germline V gene data show CDR1 as LGHNA and CDR2 as YNLKQL (reference sequence). The CDR3 spans 14 residues. The J segment lost 1 base and the V segment lost 8 bases, leaving 4 bases of the junction unmatched. The CDR3 is CASSRTGGNSDYTF. The DNA read from the CDR3 is TGTGCCAGCTCCCGGACAGGGGGAAACTCC.

Note on this clone: The gene symbols are mouse symbols. The read ends 4 residues before the CDR3 terminus; that terminus is restored from the germline J gene. This sequence joins TRBV17 and TRBJ1-1; D is unresolved. V lost 0 bases to trimming and J lost 3 bases, with 11 bases between them. Looked up from germline, CDR1 is MNHDT and CDR2 is YYDKIL. The CDR3 length is 15 residues. CDR3 DNA, as far as it was read: TGTGCTAGCAGTAGAGACCGGGGTGGGGACACA. Translation: CASSRDRGGDT. The full-length CDR3 reads as CASSRDRGGDTEVFF.

This clone was counted between two and nine times. Here the gene names and germline are mouse. The read is 4 residues too short to cover the CDR3 end, so that end is filled in from the germline J gene. The rearrangement joins TRBV13-3 to TRBJ2-1; TRBD1 matches 12 bases. Germline CDR1 NNHDY, CDR2 SYVADS. The CDR3 consists of 14 residues. CDR3 region: CASRRDRGRAEQFF. The CDR3 DNA, read in part, is TGTGCCAGCAGGCGGGACAGGGGGCGCGCT.

This clone was counted ten times or more. Gene names follow the mouse nomenclature. With the read ending 4 residues before the CDR3 end, the germline J gene is used to fill in that end. The chain couples TRBV17 to TRBJ2-1; possibly TRBD1 for D (6 bases). The CDR3 extends over 14 amino acids. Germline-derived CDR1 and CDR2 are MNHDT and YYDKIL. The DNA read from the CDR3 is TGTGCTAGCAGTAGACCAGGGCAGGGGGCT. Amino acids: CASSRPGQGA. The whole CDR3 protein reads CASSRPGQGAEQFF.

This clone has just a few counts. The gene names given are mouse names. Coverage ceases 4 residues before the CDR3 finishes, and the germline J gene fills in the end. The rearrangement uses TRBV17 and TRBJ1-2; 7 nucleotides agree with TRBD1. Germline assignment: CDR1 MNHDT and CDR2 YYDKIL. V lost 1 base and J lost 0; bases outside the gene matches: 8. The CDR3 has 17 amino acids. The CDR3 DNA, read in part, is TGTGCTAGCAGTAGAGGCCGGGACAGAGGGGCAAACTCC. It is translated as CASSRGRDRGANS. The complete CDR3 sequence is CASSRGRDRGANSDYTF.

This clone came up many times. Gene names follow the mouse nomenclature. The CDR3 end lies 4 residues beyond the end of the read and is filled in from the germline J gene. The rearrangement uses TRBV17 and TRBJ2-5, with D possibly matching TRBD2 (6 bases). The CDR3 has 14 residues. V lost 6 bases to trimming and J lost 0 bases, with 10 bases between them. Germline values: CDR1 MNHDT, CDR2 YYDKIL. The CDR3 DNA, read in part, is TGTGCTAGCAGGCTACTGGGAAACCAAGAC. Translation: CASRLLGNQD. The whole CDR3 is CASRLLGNQDTQYF. Full variable domain (rest looked up from reference TRBV17 and TRBJ2-5): DTTVKQNPRYKLARVGKPVNLICSQTMNHDTMYWYQKKPNQAPKLLLFYYDKILNREADTFEKFQSSRPNNSFCSLYIGSAGLEYSAMYLCASRLLGNQDTQYFGPGTRLLVL.

This clone was seen a few times. The genes are named according to mouse. The read halts 4 residues ahead of the CDR3 end, with the missing end drawn from the germline J gene. This rearrangement joins TRBV13-3 to TRBJ2-1; 10 bases fit TRBD1. Germline values: CDR1 NNHDY, CDR2 SYVADS. CDR3 length: 14 residues. CDR3 bases read: TGTGCCAGCAGTGGGTGGACAGGGGGGGCT. It specifies CASSGWTGGA. The full CDR3 protein reads CASSGWTGGAEQFF.

On this clone: Gene names refer to mouse genes. The CDR3 is CASSAGTAANTEVFF. Incomplete CDR3 DNA: TGTGCCAGCAGTGCCGGGACAGCTGCAAACACA. The chain is built from TRBV14 and TRBJ1-1; 7 bases align to TRBD1. From the germline J gene comes the end of the CDR3, since the read stops 4 residues before it. V gave up 4 bases and J gave up 0 bases; unmatched junction bases: 6. The CDR3 consists of 15 residues. Germline lookup yields CDR1 SGHDT and CDR2 FRDEAV.

This clone has a handful of counts. Gene names denote mouse genes. The CDR3 sequence: CASSRDTQDTQYF. The sequenced part of the CDR3 DNA is TGTGCCAGCAGTCGGGACACCCAAGAC. This chain links TRBV13-1 with TRBJ2-5, with D possibly being TRBD1 (6 bases). The read ends 4 residues early relative to the CDR3; the germline J gene fills the gap. Trimming took 4 bases from V and 2 from J, leaving 8 bases between them. Germline loops: CDR1 NSHNY, CDR2 SYGAGN. The CDR3 spans 13 residues.

In the case of this clone: All gene names here are mouse names. The DNA read from the CDR3 is TGTGCCAGCAGTATCGGACAGGGACATTCGCCC. Its protein product is CASSIGQGHSP. The complete CDR3 sequence is CASSIGQGHSPLYF. The chain combines TRBV19 with TRBJ1-6, with 8 bases fitting TRBD1. The CDR3 end is not reached by the read, which stops 3 residues before it; the germline J gene fills it in. TRBJ1-6 is recorded as an ORF, its role being uncertain. This CDR3 is built from 14 residues. The V gene end was trimmed by 2 bases and the J gene end by 8 bases; junction bases not matched to a gene: 3. The V gene's germline CDR1 is FNHDT and CDR2 SITEND (reference sequence).

This clone appeared a few times. Genes and germline are mouse. The read falls 4 residues short of the CDR3 end, and the missing part is taken from the germline J gene. The chain combines TRBV13-2 with TRBJ1-2, with 8 bases fitting TRBD1. Germline CDR1 and CDR2: NNHNN and SYGAGS (reference sequence). The CDR3 loop spans 13 amino acids. Losses at the gene ends were 5 bases for V and 3 bases for J; bases not matched to a gene: 3. The CDR3 here is CASGDRDDSDYTF. CDR3 DNA, as far as it was read: TGTGCCAGCGGGGACAGGGATGACTCC.

The sample holds a few counts of this clone. Gene and germline names: mouse. Read sequence stops 4 residues before the CDR3 end, and the germline J gene provides the missing end. This chain uses TRBV13-2 with TRBJ2-2; 7 nucleotides agree with TRBD1. Germline values: CDR1 NNHNN, CDR2 SYGAGS (reference sequence). The CDR3 extends over 14 amino acids. Losses at the gene ends were 9 bases for V and 4 bases for J; bases not matched to a gene: 9. CDR3 sequence: CATPRAGGTGQLYF. The part of the CDR3 DNA that was read is TGTGCCACGCCAAGGGCAGGGGGCACCGGG.

Of note for this clone: The gene symbols are mouse symbols. The sequence runs out 4 residues before the end of the CDR3; the remainder is reconstructed from the germline J gene. V usage is TRBV5 and J usage is TRBJ2-1; 9 nucleotides align to TRBD2. Germline V lookup: CDR1 LGHNA, CDR2 YNLKQL (reference sequence). CDR3 length: 14 amino acids. CDR3 sequence: CASSPRLGVSEQFF. The CDR3 DNA, read in part, is TGTGCCAGCAGCCCCCGACTGGGGGTGTCT.

A note on this clone: Gene names and germline refer to mouse. Coverage ceases 4 residues before the CDR3 finishes, and the germline J gene fills in the end. The chain employs TRBV13-2 and TRBJ2-3; TRBD1 matches 10 bases. The CDR3 totals 15 residues. J was trimmed by 0 bases and V by 3 bases; bases with no gene match: 1. CDR1 is NNHNN, CDR2 SYGAGS, per germline (reference sequence). The chain's CDR3 is CASGGQGASAETLYF. CDR3 bases read: TGTGCCAGCGGTGGACAGGGGGCGAGTGCAGAA.

This clone has just a few counts. Gene names denote mouse genes. The read stops 4 residues short of the end of the CDR3; the missing end is completed from the germline J gene. Other DNA sequences within the sample encode an identical CDR3. V and J are TRBV31 and TRBJ2-7; 10 bases map to TRBD1. Germline CDR1 reads GKSSPN; CDR2 reads SITVG. This CDR3 region has 13 residues. Partial CDR3 DNA: TGTGCCTGGAGTCTGGGACAGGGGTAT. Translated, it gives CAWSLGQGY. The CDR3 in its entirety is CAWSLGQGYEQYF. Using reference TRBV31 and TRBJ2-7 for the parts outside the CDR3, the full variable domain is AQTIHQWPVAEIKAVGSPLSLGCTIKGKSSPNLYWYWQATGGTLQQLFYSITVGQVESVVQLNLSASRPKDDQFILSTEKLLLSHSGFYLCAWSLGQGYEQYFGPGTRLTVL.

A word on this clone: Gene names are the mouse ones. The CDR3 goes on 4 residues after the read ends, and that part is filled in from the germline J gene. The chain couples TRBV5 to TRBJ2-7; 10 bases line up with TRBD1. The CDR3 spans 15 residues. Germline CDR1 reads LGHNA; CDR2 reads YNLKQL (reference sequence). CDR3: CASSQELGTGDEQYF. The part of the CDR3 DNA that was read is TGTGCCAGCAGCCAAGAACTTGGGACAGGGGAT.